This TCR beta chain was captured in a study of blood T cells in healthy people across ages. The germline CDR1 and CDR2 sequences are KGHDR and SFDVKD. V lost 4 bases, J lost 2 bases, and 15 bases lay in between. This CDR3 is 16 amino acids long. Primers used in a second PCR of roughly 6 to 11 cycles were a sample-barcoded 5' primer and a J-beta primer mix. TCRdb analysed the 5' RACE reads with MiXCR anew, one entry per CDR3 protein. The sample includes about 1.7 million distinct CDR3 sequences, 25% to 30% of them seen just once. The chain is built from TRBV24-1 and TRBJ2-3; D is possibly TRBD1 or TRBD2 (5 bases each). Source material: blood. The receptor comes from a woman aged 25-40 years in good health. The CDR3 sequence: CATSDPEGPHTDTQYF. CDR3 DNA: TGTGCCACCAGTGACCCCGAGGGACCTCACACAGATACGCAGTATTTT.